This T cell receptor (beta chain) came from a study of early T cells in non-severe SARS-CoV-2 infection. In TCRdb, the 5' RACE reads were re-called with MiXCR into one record per CDR3 protein. The sample holds under 50,000 distinct CDR3 sequences; under 30% are singletons and the top ten take approximately 4.5%. The sequence derives from an adult who was a healthcare worker with PCR-confirmed SARS-CoV-2 infection or an uninfected control (not recorded which). This material consisted of whole blood, taken at baseline.

The CDR3 is CASSYRAALNTEAFF. CDR3 coding DNA: TGTGCCAGCAGTTACCGGGCCGCTCTGAACACTGAAGCTTTCTTT. This rearrangement joins TRBV6-5 to TRBJ1-1, with D hard to call. CDR3 length: 15 residues. Between the trimmed V and J ends, which lost 2 bases and 0 bases, there was a span of 10 bases. Germline-derived CDR1 and CDR2 are MNHEY and SVGAGI.